This TCR beta chain stems from a study of control samples from healthy donors and cancer patients. Sequencing was performed with immunoSEQ multiplex PCR; in TCRdb, only in-frame clones are kept and a portion is missing. This sample has approximately 170,000 clones, with around 93% found just once. Germline loops: CDR1 SGHTA, CDR2 FQGTGA. V was trimmed by 3 bases and J by 0 bases, leaving 5 bases between them. The CDR3 is made up of 13 amino acids. V is TRBV7-3 and J is TRBJ1-1; D gene uncertain. Material: blood. The origin of this receptor is a woman in her sixties or seventies in good health. CDR3 region: CASSLELNTEAFF. Written as DNA, the CDR3 is TGTGCCAGCAGCTTGGAATTGAACACTGAAGCTTTCTTT.